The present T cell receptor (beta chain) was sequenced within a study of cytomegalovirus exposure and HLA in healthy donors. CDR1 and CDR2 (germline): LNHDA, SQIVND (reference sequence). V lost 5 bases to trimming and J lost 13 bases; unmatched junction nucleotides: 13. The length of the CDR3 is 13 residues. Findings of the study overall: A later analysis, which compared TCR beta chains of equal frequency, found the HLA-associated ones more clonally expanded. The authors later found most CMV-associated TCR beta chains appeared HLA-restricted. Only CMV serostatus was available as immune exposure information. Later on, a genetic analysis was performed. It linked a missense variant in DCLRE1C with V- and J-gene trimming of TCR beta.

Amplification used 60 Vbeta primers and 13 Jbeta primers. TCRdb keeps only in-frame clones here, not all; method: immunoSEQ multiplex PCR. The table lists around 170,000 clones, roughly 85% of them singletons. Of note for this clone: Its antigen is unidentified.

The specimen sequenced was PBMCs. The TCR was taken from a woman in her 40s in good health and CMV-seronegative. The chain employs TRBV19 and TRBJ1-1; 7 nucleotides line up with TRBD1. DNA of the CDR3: TGTGCCAGTAGTTCTTTGGACAGGTGGGACGATTTCTTT. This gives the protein CASSSLDRWDDFF.